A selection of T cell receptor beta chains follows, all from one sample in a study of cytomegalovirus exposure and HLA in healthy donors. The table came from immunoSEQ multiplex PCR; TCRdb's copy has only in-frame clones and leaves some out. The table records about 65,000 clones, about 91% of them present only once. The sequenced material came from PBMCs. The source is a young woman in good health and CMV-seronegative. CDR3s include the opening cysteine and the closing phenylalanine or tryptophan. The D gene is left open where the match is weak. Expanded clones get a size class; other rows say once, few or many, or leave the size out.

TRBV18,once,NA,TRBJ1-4,CASSPRGTTNEKLFF,TGTGCCAGCTCACCCAGGGGTACGACTAATGAAAAACTGTTTTTT
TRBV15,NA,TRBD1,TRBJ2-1,CATSRAGTGRSEQFF,TGTGCCACCAGCAGAGCTGGGACAGGGCGGAGTGAGCAGTTCTTC
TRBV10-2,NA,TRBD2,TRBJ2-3,CASKGAGGTDTQYF,TGCGCCAGCAAGGGAGCGGGGGGAACAGATACGCAGTATTTT
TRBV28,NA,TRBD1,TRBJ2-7,CASSPGQGIVQYF,TGTGCCAGCAGTCCGGGACAGGGGATCGTGCAGTACTTC
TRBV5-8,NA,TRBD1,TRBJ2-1,CASRGQPSYNEQFF,TGTGCCAGCAGGGGACAGCCCTCCTACAATGAGCAGTTCTTC
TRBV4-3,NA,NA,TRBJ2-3,CASSQDRPGVQAGSTDTQYF,TGCGCCAGCAGCCAAGATAGACCGGGGGTTCAAGCGGGTAGCACAGATACGCAGTATTTT
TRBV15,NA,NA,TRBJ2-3,CATSREAGTDTQYF,TGTGCCACCAGCAGAGAGGCCGGGACAGATACGCAGTATTTT
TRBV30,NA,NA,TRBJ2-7,CAWSVAGVEQYF,TGTGCCTGGAGTGTGGCAGGGGTCGAGCAGTACTTC
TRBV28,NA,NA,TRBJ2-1,CASSLRGLAGGNEQFF,TGTGCCAGCAGTTTAAGGGGGCTTGCGGGGGGCAATGAGCAGTTCTTC
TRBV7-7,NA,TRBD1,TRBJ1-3,CASSYSTGRFAGNTIYF,TGTGCTAGCAGCTACTCGACAGGGAGGTTTGCTGGAAACACCATATATTTT
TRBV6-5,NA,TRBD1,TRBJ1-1,CASSHQGGTEAFF,TGTGCCAGCAGTCATCAGGGGGGCACTGAAGCTTTCTTT
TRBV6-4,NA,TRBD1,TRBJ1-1,CASSATGGAYTEAFF,TGTGCCAGCAGCGCGACAGGGGGCGCTTACACTGAAGCTTTCTTT
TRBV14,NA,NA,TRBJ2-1,CASSLYLEQFF,TGTGCCAGCAGCCTTTATCTTGAGCAGTTCTTC
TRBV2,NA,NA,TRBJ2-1,CASRDTLGVGNEQFF,TGTGCCAGCAGGGACACGCTTGGTGTAGGCAATGAGCAGTTCTTC
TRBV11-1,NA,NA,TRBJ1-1,CASSSWGGDTEAFF,TGTGCCAGCAGCTCCTGGGGGGGGGACACTGAAGCTTTCTTT
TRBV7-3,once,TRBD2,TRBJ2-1,CASSLTGLAGNLNEQFF,TGTGCCAGCAGCTTAACGGGGCTAGCGGGGAACCTTAATGAGCAGTTCTTC
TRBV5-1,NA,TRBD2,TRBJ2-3,CASSDQRGGLDTQYF,TGCGCCAGCAGCGACCAGCGGGGGGGGCTTGATACGCAGTATTTT
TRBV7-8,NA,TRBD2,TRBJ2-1,CASRLAGTRSEQFF,TGTGCCAGCCGACTAGCGGGGACCCGGAGTGAGCAGTTCTTC
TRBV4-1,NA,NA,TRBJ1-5,CASSQGGYSNQPQHF,TGCGCCAGCAGCCAAGGCGGATATAGCAATCAGCCCCAGCATTTT
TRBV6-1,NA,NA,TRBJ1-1,CASRTARNTEAFF,TGTGCCAGCCGGACAGCCAGGAACACTGAAGCTTTCTTT
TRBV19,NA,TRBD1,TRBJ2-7,CASSIAGQRSYEQYF,TGTGCCAGTAGTATAGCGGGACAGAGATCCTACGAGCAGTACTTC
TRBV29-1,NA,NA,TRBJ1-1,CSVPISEEAFF,TGCAGCGTCCCCATCTCCGAGGAAGCTTTCTTT
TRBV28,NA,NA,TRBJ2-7,CASSPPGSSYEQYF,TGTGCCAGCAGCCCGCCCGGGAGCTCCTACGAGCAGTACTTC
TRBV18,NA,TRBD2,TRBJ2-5,CASSAPPPGTNMETQYF,TGTGCCAGCTCTGCCCCCCCACCGGGGACTAATATGGAGACCCAGTACTTC
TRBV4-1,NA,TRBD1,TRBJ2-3,CASSQVEGGLDTQYF,TGCGCCAGCAGCCAAGTAGAAGGGGGCTTGGATACGCAGTATTTT
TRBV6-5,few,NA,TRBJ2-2,CATNRGEGHTGELFF,TGTGCCACCAATAGGGGGGAGGGGCACACCGGGGAGCTGTTTTTT
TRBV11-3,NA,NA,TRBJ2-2,CASSPSVKGELFF,TGTGCCAGCAGCCCATCGGTGAAAGGGGAGCTGTTTTTT
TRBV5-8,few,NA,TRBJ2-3,CASSLGTRRSDTQYF,TGTGCCAGCAGCTTGGGGACAAGAAGGTCAGATACGCAGTATTTT
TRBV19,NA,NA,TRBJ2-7,CASRPLRNRVTYEQYF,TGTGCCAGTAGGCCGCTGAGGAACAGGGTTACCTACGAGCAGTACTTC
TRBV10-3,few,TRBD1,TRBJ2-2,CAISGQGEAGELFF,TGTGCCATCAGCGGACAGGGAGAGGCCGGGGAGCTGTTTTTT
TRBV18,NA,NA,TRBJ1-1,CASSPSRENTEAFF,TGTGCCAGCTCACCAAGTAGAGAGAACACTGAAGCTTTCTTT
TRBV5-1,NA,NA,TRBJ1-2,CASSLYAENYGYTF,TGCGCCAGCAGCTTGTATGCGGAAAACTATGGCTACACCTTC
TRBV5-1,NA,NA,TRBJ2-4,CASSRGLFGEAKNIQYF,TGCGCCAGCAGCAGGGGACTTTTCGGGGAAGCCAAAAACATTCAGTACTTC
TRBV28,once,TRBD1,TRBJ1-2,CASSFWTGGTNYGYTF,TGTGCCAGCAGTTTCTGGACAGGGGGCACTAACTATGGCTACACCTTC
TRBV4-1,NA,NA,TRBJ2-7,CASSLLSGRSSYEQYF,TGCGCCAGCAGCCTCCTAAGCGGGCGCAGCTCCTACGAGCAGTACTTC
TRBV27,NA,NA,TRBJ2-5,CASSVLGHPQGETQYF,TGTGCCAGCAGTGTGCTTGGACATCCTCAGGGCGAGACCCAGTACTTC
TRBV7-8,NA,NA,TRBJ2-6,CASSGSGGSPSPGANVLTF,TGTGCCAGCAGCGGTAGTGGGGGGAGCCCGAGCCCTGGGGCCAACGTCCTGACTTTC
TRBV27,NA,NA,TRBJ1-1,CASSLGENTEAFF,TGTGCCAGCAGTTTAGGAGAAAACACTGAAGCTTTCTTT
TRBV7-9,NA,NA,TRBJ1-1,CASSLGLGGTTEAFF,TGTGCCAGCAGCTTAGGGCTGGGAGGCACCACTGAAGCTTTCTTT
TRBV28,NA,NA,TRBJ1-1,CASSFLFGTGLPEAFF,TGTGCCAGCAGTTTTTTGTTTGGTACAGGGTTACCTGAAGCTTTCTTT
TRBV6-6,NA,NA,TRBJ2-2,CASSYSRGNTGELFF,TGTGCCAGCAGTTACTCCAGGGGGAACACCGGGGAGCTGTTTTTT
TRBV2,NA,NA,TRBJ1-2,CASSESRPAVYGYTF,TGTGCCAGCAGTGAGAGCAGGCCTGCAGTCTATGGCTACACCTTC
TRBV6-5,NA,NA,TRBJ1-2,CASSSHSYGYTF,TGTGCCAGCAGTTCCCACAGCTATGGCTACACCTTC
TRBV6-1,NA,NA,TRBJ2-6,CASERQVSGANVLTF,TGTGCCAGCGAAAGACAGGTCTCTGGGGCCAACGTCCTGACTTTC
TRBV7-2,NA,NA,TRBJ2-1,CASSLAGSSYNEQFF,TGTGCCAGCAGCTTAGCCGGGAGCTCCTACAATGAGCAGTTCTTC
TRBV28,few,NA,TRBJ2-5,CASRSDRIAETQYF,TGTGCCAGCAGATCAGACAGGATCGCAGAGACCCAGTACTTC
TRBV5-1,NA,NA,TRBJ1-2,CASSSGGSGYTF,TGCGCCAGCAGCTCCGGGGGTAGTGGCTACACCTTC
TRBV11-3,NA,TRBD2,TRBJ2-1,CASSSGLAANNEQFF,TGTGCCAGCAGCTCCGGACTAGCGGCCAACAATGAGCAGTTCTTC
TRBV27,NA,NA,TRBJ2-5,CASSSGIVAVQETQYF,TGTGCCAGCAGTTCCGGGATCGTAGCGGTACAAGAGACCCAGTACTTC
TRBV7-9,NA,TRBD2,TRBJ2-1,CASSFTAGTRDEQFF,TGTGCCAGCAGCTTCACAGCCGGGACTAGGGATGAGCAGTTCTTC
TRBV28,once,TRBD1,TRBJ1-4,CATQTGAYEKLFF,TGTGCCACTCAGACAGGGGCGTATGAAAAACTGTTTTTT
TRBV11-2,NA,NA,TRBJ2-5,CASSVRGTPGETQYF,TGTGCCAGCAGCGTAAGGGGCACTCCTGGCGAGACCCAGTACTTC
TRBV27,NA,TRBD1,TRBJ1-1,CATVGQGTEAFF,TGTGCCACCGTAGGACAGGGTACTGAAGCTTTCTTT
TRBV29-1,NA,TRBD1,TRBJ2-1,CSVDRGNHNEQFF,TGCAGCGTAGACAGGGGTAATCACAATGAGCAGTTCTTC
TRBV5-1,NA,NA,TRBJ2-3,CASSPHSGRTDTQYF,TGCGCCAGCAGCCCCCATAGCGGACGCACAGATACGCAGTATTTT
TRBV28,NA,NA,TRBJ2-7,CASSTSGYEQYF,TGTGCCAGCAGCACTTCGGGCTACGAGCAGTACTTC
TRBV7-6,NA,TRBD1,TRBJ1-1,CASSGQGWNTEAFF,TGTGCCAGCAGCGGACAGGGCTGGAACACTGAAGCTTTCTTT
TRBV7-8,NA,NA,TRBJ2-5,CASSPDLFRETQYF,TGTGCCAGCAGCCCGGACTTGTTTCGAGAGACCCAGTACTTC
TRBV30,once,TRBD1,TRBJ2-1,CAWSVISQGAVFF,TGTGCCTGGAGTGTTATTTCACAGGGGGCCGTGTTCTTC
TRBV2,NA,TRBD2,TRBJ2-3,CASSEGSGGAIDTQYF,TGTGCCAGCAGTGAAGGTAGCGGGGGGGCTATAGATACGCAGTATTTT